This T cell receptor (beta chain) comes out of a study of shared clonotypes between healthy human individuals (dated by TCRdb to the early 2020s). A note on the overall study: The cohort included three men and a couple of women between 18 and 49 years of age. For each donor, CD4 naive and CD4 memory were each run on three plates, CD8 naive on two plates, and CD8 memory on one plate. To increase sequencing depth and limit assay-specific biases, TCR repertoire library preparation and sequencing were carried out by different laboratories using diverse techniques. To estimate repertoire size and how much clonotype sharing occurs between individuals, the study deeply sequenced the blood TCR repertoires of roughly 5 healthy adults. Leukapheresis yielded between about 0.85 and 10 billion PBMCs per donor.

Broader findings and caveats from the paper: Because the study included a small number of donors, the genetic and exposure-history diversity represented was limited. Pairwise subsampling led to the expectation that sequencing depth would affect the degree of clonotype sharing among donors. When several donors were compared, the shared fraction of clonotypes was roughly 5% for naive CD4, around 4% for naive CD8, roughly 2.5% for memory CD4, and 0.4% for memory CD8. Estimated clonotype richness was generally larger for naive than for memory subsets. Sampling was restricted to blood, and TCR repertoires in tissues likely differ from the TCR repertoires found in blood. Incomplete sequencing was indicated by rarefaction of sorted-subset datasets, despite the large sequencing depth. Compared with non-shared clonotypes, clonotypes shared by all four sorted-subset donors had higher generation probabilities.

Using the deep immunoSEQ assay, multiplex PCR amplified TCR CDR3 regions from genomic DNA. Extracted genomic DNA from each cell subset was distributed evenly across all wells of several immunoSEQ 96-well plates, and each plate was treated as a replicate. For sorted subsets, approximately 200 ng of genomic DNA, equivalent to 25,000 to 35,000 T cell genomes, went into each replicate PCR. Purified libraries were quantified with a Qubit 3.0 fluorometer, sized on a Bioanalyzer 2100, and re-quantified with the KAPA Library Quantification kit. Every immunoSEQ 96-well plate was sequenced on a dedicated single-read 150-cycle Illumina NextSeq 550 flow cell. The study's own analysis went as follows. The immunoSEQ output contained only junctional sequences without quality scores, so filtering could not match that applied to full-length reads. To assign V/J genes and CDR3, sequences were annotated using PyIR, a Python wrapper for IgBLAST v1.9, with IMGT germline references. Reads with weak V/J assignments (E-value above 1e-6), missing CDR3, stop codons, out-of-frame junctions, or ambiguous translated residues were removed. A V3J clonotype was defined by an identical inferred V gene, J gene, and CDR3 amino acid sequence. Percentage overlap between repertoires was computed as shared unique clonotypes divided by the size of the smaller repertoire. Three approaches were used to assess repertoire richness: RTK rarefaction, the Chao1 estimator, and Recon v2.1 estimates of unobserved clonotypes. OLGA was used to compute generation probabilities for all TCRbeta clonotypes that the gDNA method yielded from four donors. TCRdb retrieved this table from immuneACCESS and kept in-frame rearrangements only. Not all clones are present; in checked studies, unresolved V genes account for under half, and no reason is known for the remainder. V, J and clone size are those of that table, while D and trimming were read from the DNA. This sample holds around 2,100,000 clones; approximately 95% were observed only once. The ten largest clonotypes hold around 1% of the sample.

From the cysteine up to the phenylalanine, the CDR3 has a length of 14 residues. The sequence is cut down to CDR3 DNA, 42 bases in frame from base 1. The germline V gene encodes CDR1 SGHVS and CDR2 FQNEAQ. V gives up 1 base and J gives up 5 bases, and the segment between their germline ends measures 12 bases. To note about this clone: No cognate antigen has been identified for it. No much larger clone exists at a distance of one base, and base qualities are not known.

CD8 naive samples consisted of CD45RO-negative cells that were positively selected for CCR7, yielding a CD45RA+CCR7+ population without TemRA cells. The donors were healthy, HIV-negative adults who had no recently reported acute infections or vaccinations. Every donor was a Caucasian adult residing in Nashville, Tennessee, USA. Blood was collected by leukapheresis, and PBMCs were isolated by Ficoll-Histopaque density gradient centrifugation and then cryopreserved in liquid nitrogen vapor phase. Analytical flow cytometry was used to check the purity and quantity of every magnetically sorted T cell population. Genomic DNA was isolated from every sorted fraction and measured by UV absorbance on a Nanodrop 2000c.

This receptor was taken from a man aged 18-30 years in good health. Sample: naive CD8+ T cells sorted from blood. Taken with the paper, the label for cell subset or site translates to: CD45RA+CCR7+. The V and J segments used are TRBV7-8 and TRBJ2-7; the D match is possibly TRBD1 or TRBD2, with 5 bases aligned in each. In nucleotide form, the sequence is TGTGCCAGCAGCTTAGGGGGGTCCGGTAACGAGCAGTACTTC. Translated, this gives CASSLGGSGNEQYF.